This is a list of T cell receptor beta chains from one sample in a study of T cells after yellow fever vaccination. MiXCR, run by TCRdb on the 5' RACE reads, gives a single entry per CDR3 protein. The table lists around 56,000 distinct CDR3 sequences, 5.7% of them singletons, with 30% to 35% in the top ten. The source was PBMCs, either bulk or a sorted T-cell subset (CD4+, CD8+, memory, or dextramer-sorted; not recorded which), collected on the day of the yellow fever booster vaccination. The receptor set was obtained from a man younger than 30 who received the YFV17D yellow fever vaccine. The CDR3 runs from the conserved cysteine through the conserved F or W. Each record gives: D gene, J gene, V gene, clone size, CDR3 DNA, CDR3 protein. D genes are given only for firm matches. Size values are once, few and many counts, or a class for expanded clones, and some rows have none.

-,TRBJ1-2,TRBV7-9,few,TGTGCCAGCAGCTTAGAAGCCTATGGCTACACCTTC,CASSLEAYGYTF
-,TRBJ2-2,TRBV4-1,few,TGCGCCAGCAGCCAAGATGAGGGCTCCGGGGAGCTGTTTTTT,CASSQDEGSGELFF
-,TRBJ2-5,TRBV7-2,few,TGTGCCAGCAGCCCGATCGGAAACCAAGAGACCCAGTACTTC,CASSPIGNQETQYF
TRBD2,TRBJ2-3,TRBV27,many,TGTGCCAGCGGCGGGGGAGGCACAGATACGCAGTATTTT,CASGGGGTDTQYF
-,TRBJ2-3,TRBV15,many,TGTGCCACCAGCAACCCCGGCGAACGGAGCACAGATACGCAGTATTTT,CATSNPGERSTDTQYF
-,TRBJ2-2,TRBV11-2,few,TGTGCCAGCAGCTTATCGGTTACGGGATGGGACACCGGGGAGCTGTTTTTT,CASSLSVTGWDTGELFF
TRBD2,TRBJ2-1,TRBV5-1,few,TGCGCCAGCAGCTTTTACCTAGCGGGGAGCTCCTACAATGAGCAGTTCTTC,CASSFYLAGSSYNEQFF
-,TRBJ2-2,TRBV7-3,-,TGTGCCAGAAGCCCGAACCCCCTTCCCGGGGAGCTGTTTTTT,CARSPNPLPGELFF
-,TRBJ2-7,TRBV7-8,few,TGTGCCAGCAGCTTAGGACTAGTCTACGAGCAGTACTTC,CASSLGLVYEQYF
-,TRBJ1-3,TRBV4-2,many,TGTGCCAGCAGCCAAGAGAAGGCGCCCGGAAACACCATATATTTT,CASSQEKAPGNTIYF
-,TRBJ2-3,TRBV27,many,TGTGCCAGCAGTTTAACGTTCTCAGATACGCAGTATTTT,CASSLTFSDTQYF
-,TRBJ2-1,TRBV7-2,few,TGTGCCAGCAGCTTATTGCCAGCTGGCTACAATGAGCAGTTCTTC,CASSLLPAGYNEQFF
-,TRBJ2-5,TRBV6-5,many,TGTGCCAGCAGCCCTACAGGGGAGGGAGAGACCCAGTACTTC,CASSPTGEGETQYF
-,TRBJ1-5,TRBV7-7,many,TGTGCTAGCAGCTCGGACAGATATAGCAATCAGCCCCAGCATTTT,CASSSDRYSNQPQHF
-,TRBJ2-7,TRBV4-1,many,TGCGCCAGCAGCAACCCCGGGGACATTTACTACGAGCAGTACTTC,CASSNPGDIYYEQYF
-,TRBJ1-1,TRBV11-2,-,TGTGCCAGCGGACCCAGGTGGGGTGTAGGAACTGAAGCTTTCTTT,CASGPRWGVGTEAFF
TRBD1,TRBJ1-2,TRBV3-1,-,TGTGCCAGCAGCCAAAGGACAGGGCCCTTTTATGGCTACACCTTC,CASSQRTGPFYGYTF
-,TRBJ2-5,TRBV9,many,TGTGCCAGCAGCGATTCGGGGGTCCAAGAGACCCAGTACTTC,CASSDSGVQETQYF
-,TRBJ1-3,TRBV27,-,TGTGCCAGCAGCCAAACAGGGTACCCTGGAAACACCATATATTTT,CASSQTGYPGNTIYF
-,TRBJ2-7,TRBV5-1,many,TGCGCCAGCAGTCCATTGTCGGGCGTGCAGTACTTC,CASSPLSGVQYF
-,TRBJ2-2,TRBV7-2,-,TGTGCCAGCAGCCCCGACGTTTCCGGGGAGCTGTTTTTT,CASSPDVSGELFF
-,TRBJ2-1,TRBV7-9,-,TGTGCCAGCAGCCGTACTCAGAATGAGCAGTTCTTC,CASSRTQNEQFF
TRBD2,TRBJ2-1,TRBV5-1,few,TGCGCCAGCAGCTCGGGACTAGCGGGAAGCTCCTACAATGAGCAGTTCTTC,CASSSGLAGSSYNEQFF
TRBD2,TRBJ2-5,TRBV20-1,few,TGCAGTGCTAGAGATGTCGACCAGCGGGGGCTTAAAGAGACCCAGTACTTC,CSARDVDQRGLKETQYF
-,TRBJ2-5,TRBV10-3,many,TGTGCCATCAGTGAGGACCTTCAAGAGACCCAGTACTTC,CAISEDLQETQYF
-,TRBJ2-1,TRBV5-1,many,TGCGCCAGCAGCACGGACCCTGGTAGCTACAATGAGCAGTTCTTC,CASSTDPGSYNEQFF
-,TRBJ2-2,TRBV20-1,many,TGCAGTGCTAGGGGCAGGGGAATTACCGGGGAGCTGTTTTTT,CSARGRGITGELFF
TRBD1,TRBJ1-1,TRBV6-2/TRBV6-3,-,TGTGCCAGCAGGGACAGGGAGAGGTCCGCATTGAACACTGAAGCTTTCTTT,CASRDRERSALNTEAFF
TRBD2,TRBJ2-5,TRBV9,many,TGTGCCAGCAGCGACGGGACTAGCAGACAAGAGACCCAGTACTTC,CASSDGTSRQETQYF
TRBD2,TRBJ2-5,TRBV4-1,many,TGCGCCAGCAGCCAAGATCCGGGGGGGGAAGAGACCCAGTACTTC,CASSQDPGGEETQYF
TRBD1,TRBJ1-1,TRBV14,few,TGTGCCAGCAGCCAGGACAGGGGGCGCACGAACACTGAAGCTTTCTTT,CASSQDRGRTNTEAFF
-,TRBJ1-1,TRBV9,many,TGTGCCAGCAGCGTTGCAGGGACCACTGAAGCTTTCTTT,CASSVAGTTEAFF
TRBD2,TRBJ2-3,TRBV7-2,many,TGTGCCAGCAGCTTAAGCGGGGGGGCATCAGATACGCAGTATTTT,CASSLSGGASDTQYF